These T cell receptor beta chains were read from a single sample in a study of cytomegalovirus exposure and HLA in healthy donors. TCRdb's copy holds only in-frame clones and misses some; the assay was immunoSEQ multiplex PCR. This sample's table has under 200,000 clones. Specimen: PBMCs. All receptors derive from a man in his thirties or forties in good health and CMV-seronegative. The CDR3 runs from the conserved cysteine through the conserved F or W.

J: TRBJ2-1; V: TRBV7-9; CDR3: CASSLARGILDEQFF
J: TRBJ2-7; V: TRBV7-2; CDR3: CASRPGTSAYEQYF
J: TRBJ2-1; V: TRBV30; CDR3: CAWSGITGWPVRNEQFF
J: TRBJ1-1; V: TRBV5-4; CDR3: CASSATGTGTEAFF
J: TRBJ2-1; V: TRBV5-1; CDR3: CASSYRLAGGLNEQFF
J: TRBJ2-1; V: TRBV15; CDR3: CATSRVPGTTYNEQFF
J: TRBJ1-5; V: TRBV29-1; CDR3: CSVIFGNQPQHF
J: TRBJ1-2; V: TRBV5-4; CDR3: CASSLGDRILYGYTF
J: TRBJ2-7; V: TRBV12-5; CDR3: CASGFPPSGRFRYEQYF
J: TRBJ2-1; V: TRBV5-6; CDR3: CASSFGRLTNNEQFF
J: TRBJ2-5; V: TRBV18; CDR3: CASSPRSLPNTYQETQYF
J: TRBJ1-1; V: TRBV6-6; CDR3: CASSYSGREAFF
J: TRBJ2-2; V: TRBV28; CDR3: CASKTGGTGELFF
J: TRBJ1-1; V: TRBV6-1; CDR3: CASSEQQGNTEAFF
J: TRBJ1-2; V: TRBV27; CDR3: CASRLWASDGYTF
J: TRBJ2-1; V: TRBV7-2; CDR3: CASSAGTYNEQFF
J: TRBJ1-1; V: TRBV6-5; CDR3: CASSTSGTGAKEGFF
J: TRBJ2-5; V: TRBV2; CDR3: CASAGGIGQYF
J: TRBJ1-5; V: TRBV28; CDR3: CASSSGQGDQPQHF
J: TRBJ2-2; V: TRBV7-9; CDR3: CASSLALLQANTGELFF
J: TRBJ1-2; V: TRBV5-8; CDR3: CASSLGRGYGYTF
J: TRBJ2-6; V: TRBV5-6; CDR3: CASSSRGAEGANVLTF
J: TRBJ2-5; V: TRBV18; CDR3: CASSPWGQKETQYF
J: TRBJ2-5; V: TRBV27; CDR3: CASIGMAYSGFGETQYF
J: TRBJ2-3; V: TRBV7-3; CDR3: CASRERSTDTQYF
J: TRBJ2-7; V: TRBV6-6; CDR3: CASSALTGPNEQYF
J: TRBJ1-5; V: TRBV19; CDR3: CASSIGPGGNQPQHF
J: TRBJ1-5; V: TRBV7-8; CDR3: CASSLGGTGLKQPQHF
J: TRBJ2-7; V: TRBV28; CDR3: CASWEQGPYEQYF
J: TRBJ2-6; V: TRBV29-1; CDR3: CSVESGGVTGANVLTF
J: TRBJ1-2; V: TRBV5-6; CDR3: CASSLVPGGPWGYTF
J: TRBJ2-2; V: TRBV2; CDR3: CATQGLSGELFF
J: TRBJ1-1; V: TRBV7-9; CDR3: CASSLGQAPEAFF
J: TRBJ1-1; V: TRBV2; CDR3: CASRAGRAAFF
J: TRBJ1-1; V: TRBV7-2; CDR3: CASSFSYRANTEAFF
J: TRBJ1-2; V: TRBV2; CDR3: CARGTDGYTF
J: TRBJ2-4; V: TRBV28; CDR3: CASSWLAGARVAKNIQYF
J: TRBJ2-2; V: TRBV5-1; CDR3: CASSSSTGNTGELFF
J: TRBJ1-2; V: TRBV15; CDR3: CATSRATGQVNYGYTF
J: TRBJ1-2; V: TRBV11-2; CDR3: CASSSGQGAGYGYTF
J: TRBJ1-3; V: TRBV11-2; CDR3: CASSSRGSGNTIYF
J: TRBJ2-6; V: TRBV4-1; CDR3: CASSQEELWANVLTF
J: TRBJ2-3; V: TRBV2; CDR3: CASSDGGTGVDTQYF
J: TRBJ2-5; V: TRBV5-1; CDR3: CASSSLGSTQETQYF
J: TRBJ1-5; V: TRBV19; CDR3: CASNKYGRASQPQHF
J: TRBJ2-3; V: TRBV28; CDR3: CASSFPGLAGDTQYF
J: TRBJ1-4; V: TRBV10-3; CDR3: CAISEPSGGNEKLFF
J: TRBJ1-4; V: TRBV5-1; CDR3: CASSPGLGPTNEKLFF
J: TRBJ2-3; V: TRBV4-1; CDR3: CASSRPAGTSRDTDTQYF
J: TRBJ2-3; V: TRBV30; CDR3: CAWSVRVQQYF
J: TRBJ1-1; V: TRBV30; CDR3: CAWSKLGQPNTEAFF
J: TRBJ2-3; V: TRBV6-7; CDR3: CASSSHTNQQSTDTQYF
J: TRBJ1-1; V: TRBV10-2; CDR3: CASGGQGVEAFF
J: TRBJ1-1; V: TRBV19; CDR3: CASYTELNTEAFF
J: TRBJ1-5; V: TRBV28; CDR3: CASRGQGWGNHQPQHF
J: TRBJ1-1; V: TRBV27; CDR3: CASSPWGGRRNTEAFF
J: TRBJ2-3; V: TRBV9; CDR3: CASSALTGTDTQYF
J: TRBJ2-7; V: TRBV11-2; CDR3: CASSLVLAGEGEQYF